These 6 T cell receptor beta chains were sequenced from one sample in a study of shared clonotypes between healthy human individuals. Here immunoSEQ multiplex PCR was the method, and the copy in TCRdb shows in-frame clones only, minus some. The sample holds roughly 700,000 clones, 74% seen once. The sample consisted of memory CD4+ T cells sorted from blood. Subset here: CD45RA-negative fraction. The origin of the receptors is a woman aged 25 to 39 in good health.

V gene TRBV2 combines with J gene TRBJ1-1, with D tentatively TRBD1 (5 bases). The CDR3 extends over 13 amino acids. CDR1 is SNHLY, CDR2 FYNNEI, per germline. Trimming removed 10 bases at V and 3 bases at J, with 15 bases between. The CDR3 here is CATSRALDTEAFF. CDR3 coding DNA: TGTGCCACCTCCAGGGCTTTGGACACTGAAGCTTTCTTT. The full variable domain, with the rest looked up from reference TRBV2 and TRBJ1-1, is EPEVTQTPSHQVTQMGQEVILRCVPISNHLYFYWYRQILGQKVEFLVSFYNNEISEKSEIFDDQFSVERPDGSNFTLKIRSTKLEDSAMYFCATSRALDTEAFFGQGTRLTVV.

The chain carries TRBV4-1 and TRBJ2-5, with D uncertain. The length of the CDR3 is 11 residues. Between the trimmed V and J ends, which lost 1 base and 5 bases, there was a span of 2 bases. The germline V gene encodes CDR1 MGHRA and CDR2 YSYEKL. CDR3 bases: TGCGCCAGCAGCCAAGCCGAGACCCAGTACTTC. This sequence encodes CASSQAETQYF.

CDR3 sequence: CASSYVGGGGYTF. CDR3 sequence (DNA): TGTGCCAGCAGTTACGTAGGGGGCGGTGGCTACACCTTC. The J gene is TRBJ1-2, the V gene TRBV6-6; 7 positions match TRBD1. There are 13 residues in the CDR3. Germline V gene data show CDR1 as MNHNY and CDR2 as SVGAGI (reference sequence). V shed 2 bases, J shed 7 bases, and the junction held 4 bases outside the gene matches.

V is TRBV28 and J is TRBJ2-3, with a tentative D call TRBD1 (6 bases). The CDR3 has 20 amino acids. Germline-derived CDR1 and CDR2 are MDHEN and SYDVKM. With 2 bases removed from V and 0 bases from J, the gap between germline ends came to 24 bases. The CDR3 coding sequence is TGTGCCAGCAGTTTACTCCGCTTAGGGCCCGGGACAACTAGCACAGATACGCAGTATTTT. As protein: CASSLLRLGPGTTSTDTQYF.

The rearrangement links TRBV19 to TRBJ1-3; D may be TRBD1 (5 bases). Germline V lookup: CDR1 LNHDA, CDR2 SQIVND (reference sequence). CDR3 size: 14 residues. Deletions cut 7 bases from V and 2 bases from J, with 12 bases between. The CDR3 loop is CASTTGTAGNTIYF. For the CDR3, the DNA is TGTGCCAGTACCACCGGGACGGCTGGAAACACCATATATTTT. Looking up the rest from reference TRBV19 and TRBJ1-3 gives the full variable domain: DGGITQSPKYLFRKEGQNVTLSCEQNLNHDAMYWYRQDPGQGLRLIYYSQIVNDFQKGDIAEGYSVSREKKESFPLTVTSAQKNPTAFYLCASTTGTAGNTIYFGEGSWLTVV.

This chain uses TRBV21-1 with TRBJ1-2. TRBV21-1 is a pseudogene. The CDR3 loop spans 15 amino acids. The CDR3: CASSTGPTRNYGYTF. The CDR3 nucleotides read TGTGCCAGCAGCACGGGCCCCACCCGAAACTATGGCTACACCTTC.